The 19 T cell receptor beta chains reported below all come from one sample, sequenced in a study of regulatory T cells in long-lasting Graves disease. CDR3 regions were amplified by Arm-PCR using iRepertoire HTBI primers to build TCR beta libraries. TCRdb fed the multiplex PCR reads into MiXCR, producing one record per CDR3 protein. The repertoire holds about 220,000 distinct CDR3 sequences, 15% to 20% seen once, with about 12% in the top ten. The time point: newly diagnosed GD, antithyroid drugs for less than 3 months. PBMCs were the source of the RNA used for TCR sequencing. This sample also appeared in a second study, on T cells in Graves' hyperthyroidism and ophthalmopathy.

Sequencing used peripheral blood mononuclear cells (PBMCs), obtained at new diagnosis, from a patient treated with antithyroid drugs. The origin of the receptors is a woman in her 30s with Graves disease.

This clonotype was observed at least ten times. The rearrangement uses TRBV4-2 and TRBJ2-1, with D unclear. Between the trimmed V and J ends, which lost 0 bases and 3 bases, there was a span of 15 bases. Per the germline V gene, CDR1 is LGHNA and CDR2 is YNFKEQ. CDR3 length: 17 amino acids. The CDR3 DNA sequence: TGTGCCAGCAGCCAAGAGGTAGGCAGGCTCCTCTACAATGAGCAGTTCTTC. This translates into CASSQEVGRLLYNEQFF.

In regard to this clonotype: This sequence may be a read error, since a much larger clone differs from it by one base. The CDR3 does not close with the conserved phenylalanine or tryptophan, likely indicating a read error. For the CDR3, the DNA is TGTGCCAGCAGGTCCGGGACAGGGGGCCGGTCACCCCTCCACGTT. Protein product: CASRSGTGGRSPLHV. This rearrangement joins TRBV6-1 to TRBJ1-6; 12 bases fit TRBD1. The trim removed 6 bases at V and 10 bases at J, leaving 7 bases unmatched. The CDR3 is 15 amino acids. Germline V lookup: CDR1 MNHNS, CDR2 SASEGT.

This clonotype occurred many times. The V and J genes are TRBV2 and TRBJ1-2, with D tentatively TRBD1 (6 bases). The CDR3 totals 13 residues. Deletions cut 5 bases from V and 2 bases from J, with 9 bases between. Germline assignment: CDR1 SNHLY and CDR2 FYNNEI. The CDR3 loop reads CASSYTGNYGYTF. The CDR3 DNA is TGTGCCAGCAGTTACACAGGGAACTATGGCTACACCTTC.

The rearrangement uses TRBV28 and TRBJ1-5; the match to TRBD1 covers 8 bases. Germline V gives CDR1 MDHEN, CDR2 SYDVKM. V shed 6 bases, J shed 7 bases, and the junction held 17 bases outside the gene matches. The CDR3 has 17 amino acids. Written as DNA, the CDR3 is TGTGCCAGCAGGACAGGGCAAGGGACAGGACCTAACCAGCCCCAGCATTTT. Its protein is CASRTGQGTGPNQPQHF.

At least ten counts were recorded for this clonotype. The chain employs TRBV7-2 and TRBJ2-3, with 7 bases that match TRBD2. The CDR3 extends over 14 amino acids. With V trimmed by 7 bases and J by 6 bases, 10 bases remained unmatched. The germline V gene encodes CDR1 SGHTA and CDR2 FQGNSA. The CDR3 sequence: CASTPSGGGDTQYF. The CDR3 region has the DNA TGTGCCAGCACCCCCTCCGGGGGAGGGGATACGCAGTATTTT. Full variable domain (rest looked up from reference TRBV7-2 and TRBJ2-3): GAGVSQSPSNKVTEKGKDVELRCDPISGHTALYWYRQSLGQGLEFLIYFQGNSAPDKSGLPSDRFSAERTGGSVSTLTIQRTQQEDSAVYLCASTPSGGGDTQYFGPGTRLTVL.

This clonotype was counted many times. This chain connects TRBV6-2 or TRBV6-3 to TRBJ2-3; D is possibly TRBD2 (6 bases). The CDR3 consists of 13 residues. The V end was cut by 7 bases, the J end by 5 bases, with 13 bases between. CDR1 is MNHEY, CDR2 SVGEGT, per germline. The CDR3 is CASTDLGRDTQYF. The CDR3 nucleotides are TGTGCCAGCACGGACCTCGGGAGAGATACGCAGTATTTT.

This clonotype appeared many times. The chain joins TRBV7-9 to TRBJ1-5, with unresolved D. Germline V CDR1 and CDR2: SEHNR, FQNEAQ (reference sequence). The CDR3 contains 15 residues. Between the trimmed V and J ends, which lost 5 bases and 5 bases, there was a span of 16 bases. The chain's CDR3 is CASSPDRGWDQPQHF. DNA for the CDR3: TGTGCCAGCAGCCCAGATCGGGGTTGGGATCAGCCCCAGCATTTT.

This clonotype has a count of ten or more. This sequence joins TRBV9 and TRBJ2-1; D not resolved. The CDR3 extends over 17 amino acids. CDR1 SGDLS and CDR2 YYNGEE come from the germline V gene. The V end lost 0 bases, the J end lost 4 bases, and 17 bases lay between the germline ends. In DNA, the CDR3 is TGTGCCAGCAGCGTAGTTCCCAAGGTTGGCAGTTACAATGAGCAGTTCTTC. Translating gives CASSVVPKVGSYNEQFF.

This clonotype appeared a few times. The V and J genes are TRBV5-1 and TRBJ2-3; TRBD2 matches at 8 bases. The ends lost 1 base at V and 3 bases at J; junction bases unmatched: 4. CDR3 length: 15 amino acids. Germline CDR1 SGHRS, CDR2 YFSETQ. The chain's CDR3 is CASSLKAGGTDTQYF. The CDR3 DNA reads TGCGCCAGCAGCTTGAAGGCGGGAGGTACAGATACGCAGTATTTT.

In its sample, this clonotype was seen many times. The J gene is TRBJ2-2, the V gene TRBV20-1, with a tentative D call TRBD2 (5 bases). Deletions cut 0 bases from V and 0 bases from J, with 11 bases between. CDR3 length equals 16 residues. Germline V gives CDR1 DFQATT, CDR2 SNEGSKA (reference sequence). The CDR3 bases are TGCAGTGCTAGAGATAAGCTAGCTTCGAACACCGGGGAGCTGTTTTTT. Translating gives CSARDKLASNTGELFF.

J is TRBJ1-5 and V is TRBV5-1; no reliable D call. Germline V gene sequence: CDR1 SGHRS, CDR2 YFSETQ. Trimming removed 4 bases from V and 0 bases from J, with 14 bases in between. The CDR3 runs to 16 residues. As DNA, the CDR3 is TGCGCCAGCAGCCTTTTATCCGGGGATAGCAATCAGCCCCAGCATTTT. Translated: CASSLLSGDSNQPQHF.

This clonotype was found many times. J is TRBJ1-4 and V is TRBV7-3; D remains ambiguous. Germline V gives CDR1 SGHTA, CDR2 FQGTGA. There are 16 residues in the CDR3. V lost 5 bases and J lost 3, with 16 bases in between. The CDR3 DNA reads TGTGCCAGCAGCCCATTAACGTGGACGGCTAATGAAAAACTGTTTTTT. Translated: CASSPLTWTANEKLFF.

In its sample, this clonotype was seen many times. The chain couples TRBV28 to TRBJ2-1, with 13 nucleotides matching TRBD2. V lost 5 bases and J lost 8; bases outside the gene matches: 9. The CDR3 runs 16 residues. Germline V gene sequence: CDR1 MDHEN, CDR2 SYDVKM. CDR3 sequence: CASSTSGTSGTHEQFF. Written as DNA, the CDR3 is TGTGCCAGCAGTACCTCCGGGACTAGCGGGACTCATGAGCAGTTCTTC.

This chain uses TRBV9 with TRBJ2-5; TRBD2 matches 9 bases. The CDR3 sequence is 16 residues long. V lost 0 bases, J lost 2 bases, and 5 bases stayed unmatched. The V gene's germline CDR1 is SGDLS and CDR2 YYNGEE. The CDR3 DNA follows: TGTGCCAGCAGCGTAGGAGGGCGGGGGGGACAAGAGACCCAGTACTTC. This sequence encodes CASSVGGRGGQETQYF.

There are many counts of this clonotype. CDR3 DNA sequence: TGCGCCAGCAGCCATTTCGGGCCCTCGCCAAACTATGGCTACACCTTC. As protein: CASSHFGPSPNYGYTF. This chain joins TRBV4-1 and TRBJ1-2; D unresolved. The V and J ends lost 3 bases and 2 bases respectively, with 16 bases between them. In germline, CDR1 is MGHRA, CDR2 YSYEKL. The CDR3 runs 16 residues.

The CDR3 is CSARDGSSTYEQYF. The DNA for the CDR3 is TGCAGTGCTAGAGACGGGAGTAGCACCTACGAGCAGTACTTC. The J gene is TRBJ2-7, the V gene TRBV20-1; D possibly corresponds to TRBD2 (6 bases). This CDR3 region has 14 residues. Germline V gene data show CDR1 as DFQATT and CDR2 as SNEGSKA (reference sequence). V lost 0 bases to trimming and J lost 2 bases, with 11 bases between them.

This clonotype was counted many times. This chain links TRBV2 with TRBJ1-6; D may be TRBD1 (5 bases). The germline V gene encodes CDR1 SNHLY and CDR2 FYNNEI. With 4 bases removed from V and 7 bases from J, the gap between germline ends came to 17 bases. The CDR3 runs to 16 residues. The CDR3 coding sequence is TGTGCCAGCAGTGCCCGGGACGCAGGTGGCAATTCACCCCTCCACTTT. Protein product: CASSARDAGGNSPLHF.

This clonotype was seen many times. The rearrangement links TRBV28 to TRBJ2-5; TRBD2 matches 9 bases. V was clipped by 5 bases and J by 2 bases; unmatched bases: 6. Germline CDR1 and CDR2: MDHEN and SYDVKM. The CDR3 totals 15 residues. The CDR3 sequence is CASSGSGSRQETQYF. CDR3 nucleotides: TGTGCCAGCAGTGGTAGCGGGAGTAGGCAAGAGACCCAGTACTTC.

This clonotype was found many times. J is TRBJ1-1 and V is TRBV19, with 7 bases identical to TRBD1. The V gene's germline CDR1 is LNHDA and CDR2 SQIVND (reference sequence). The CDR3 loop spans 16 amino acids. V trimming: 3 bases; J trimming: 0 bases; junction bases outside the gene matches: 7. The CDR3 region has the DNA TGTGCCAGTAGTATTTGGTCAGGGGGAATGAACACTGAAGCTTTCTTT. Protein: CASSIWSGGMNTEAFF.